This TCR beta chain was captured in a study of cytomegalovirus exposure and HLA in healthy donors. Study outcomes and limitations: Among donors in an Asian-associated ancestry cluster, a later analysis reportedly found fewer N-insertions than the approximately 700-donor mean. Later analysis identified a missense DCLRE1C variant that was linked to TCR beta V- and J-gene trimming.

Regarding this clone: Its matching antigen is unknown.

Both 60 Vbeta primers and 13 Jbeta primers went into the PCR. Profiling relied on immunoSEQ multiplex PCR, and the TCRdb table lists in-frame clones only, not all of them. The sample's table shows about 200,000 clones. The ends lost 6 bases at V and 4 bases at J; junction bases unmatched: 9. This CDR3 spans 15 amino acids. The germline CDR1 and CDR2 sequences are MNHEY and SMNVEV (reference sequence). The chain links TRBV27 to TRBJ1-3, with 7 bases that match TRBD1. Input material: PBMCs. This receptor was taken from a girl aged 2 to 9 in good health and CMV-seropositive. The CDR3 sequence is CASSPGPTGGNTIYF. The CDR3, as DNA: TGTGCCAGCAGCCCTGGTCCGACAGGGGGAAACACCATATATTTT.